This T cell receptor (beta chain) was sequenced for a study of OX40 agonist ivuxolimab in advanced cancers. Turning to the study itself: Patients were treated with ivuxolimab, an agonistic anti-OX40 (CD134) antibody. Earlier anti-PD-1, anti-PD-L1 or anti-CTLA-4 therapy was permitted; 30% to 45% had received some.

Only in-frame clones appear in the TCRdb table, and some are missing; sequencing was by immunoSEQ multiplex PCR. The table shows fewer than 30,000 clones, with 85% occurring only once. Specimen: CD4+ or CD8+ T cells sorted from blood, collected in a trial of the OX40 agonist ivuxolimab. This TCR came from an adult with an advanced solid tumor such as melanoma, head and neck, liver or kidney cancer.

The CDR3 sequence: CASSYEWPDQPQHF. CDR3 nucleotides: TGTGCCAGCAGTTACGAATGGCCAGATCAGCCCCAGCATTTT. V is TRBV6-6 and J is TRBJ1-5; D unresolved. CDR3 length: 14 residues. The V end lost 2 bases, the J end lost 5 bases, and 10 bases lay between the germline ends. Per germline, CDR1 MNHNY and CDR2 SVGAGI (reference sequence).